This T cell receptor beta chain was sequenced in a study of follicular helper T cells after annual influenza vaccination. About the study: For some subjects, blood spans the 2013-2014, 2014-2015 and 2015-2016 annual vaccinations.

Time point in this sample: 2015-2016 season, pre-vaccination. Adults received seasonal inactivated influenza vaccine, with sorted blood CD4 subsets sequenced before and after. Excluded were substance abuse, HIV/AIDS, active cancer, immunomodulatory drugs and active illness. Profiling relied on immunoSEQ multiplex PCR, and the TCRdb table lists in-frame clones only, not all of them. The sample lists some 790 clones, approximately 85% occurring once. This material consisted of CXCR5+ CD38- circulating T follicular helper cells from blood, taken on the day of influenza vaccination. Subset meaning: circulating Tfh, non-naive CD4+CXCR5+PD-1+ (ICOS+CD38+ or ICOS-CD38-). This clonotype originated in an adult who received the influenza vaccine.

In DNA form, the CDR3 reads TGTGCCAGCAGCTTAGTTACGGACTCTAACTATGGCTACACCTTC. Its protein is CASSLVTDSNYGYTF. The V gene is TRBV7-2, the J gene TRBJ1-2; D not certain. CDR1 SGHTA and CDR2 FQGNSA come from the germline V gene. The CDR3 loop spans 15 amino acids. The V and J ends lost 1 base and 0 bases respectively, with 9 bases between them. The variable domain in full, with the rest retrieved from reference TRBV7-2 and TRBJ1-2, is GAGVSQSPSNKVTEKGKDVELRCDPISGHTALYWYRQSLGQGLEFLIYFQGNSAPDKSGLPSDRFSAERTGGSVSTLTIQRTQQEDSAVYLCASSLVTDSNYGYTFGSGTRLTVV.